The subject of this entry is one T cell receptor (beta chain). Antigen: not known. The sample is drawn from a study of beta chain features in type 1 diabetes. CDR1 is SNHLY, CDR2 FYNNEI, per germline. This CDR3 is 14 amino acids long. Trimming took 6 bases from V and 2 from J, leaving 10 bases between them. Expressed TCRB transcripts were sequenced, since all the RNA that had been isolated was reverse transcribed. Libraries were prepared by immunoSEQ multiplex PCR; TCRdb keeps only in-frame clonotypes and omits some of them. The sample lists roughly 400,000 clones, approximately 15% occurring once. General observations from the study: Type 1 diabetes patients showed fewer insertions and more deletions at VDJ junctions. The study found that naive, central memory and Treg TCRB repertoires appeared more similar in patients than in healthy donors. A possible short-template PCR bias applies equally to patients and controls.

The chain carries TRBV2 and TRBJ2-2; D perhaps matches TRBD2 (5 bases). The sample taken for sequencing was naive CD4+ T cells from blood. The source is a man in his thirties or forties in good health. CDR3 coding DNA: TGTGCCAGCAGCCTCAGCGGTAACACCGGGGAGCTGTTTTTT. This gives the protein CASSLSGNTGELFF.